Sequencing of this T cell receptor beta chain was carried out in a study of Ad26.COV2.S vaccination and SARS-CoV-2 variants. For the study at large: Donor joined the COV1001 Ad26.COV2.S trial arm. Participants got Ad26.COV2.S intramuscularly, once or twice 56 days apart.

Repertoires were generated with immunoSEQ multiplex PCR, while TCRdb's copy carries only in-frame clones and drops some. The sample yields approximately 480,000 clones, 87% seen once. This CDR3 is built from 13 residues. Germline CDR1 and CDR2: LNHNV and YYDKDF (reference sequence). V was shortened by 6 bases and J by 0 bases, with 8 bases between the two germline ends. This clone was observed a single time. As for treatment: roughly 20 received Ad26.COV2.S at low or high dose, single or two shots; 5 received placebo; per-sample allocation not given. The samples date from day 63 after the first vaccine or placebo injection. In the vaccine, an Ad26 vector expressed the SARS-CoV-2 spike of the Wuhan strain.

The source is a person between 18 and 59 years old who received the Ad26.COV2.S COVID-19 vaccine or a placebo. This chain links TRBV15 with TRBJ1-1; D unclear. Material: peripheral blood, obtained in a trial of Ad26.COV2.S vaccine versus placebo. The DNA for the CDR3 is TGTGCCACCAGTTTTAGAATGAACACTGAAGCTTTCTTT. The encoded protein is CATSFRMNTEAFF.